This TCR beta chain was observed in a study of T-cell memory formation after mild COVID-19. The V end was cut by 5 bases, the J end by 2 bases, with 13 bases between. The germline V gene has CDR1 SGHVS and CDR2 FQNEAQ. The CDR3 spans 16 residues. TCRdb independently ran MiXCR on the 5' RACE reads; one entry per CDR3 protein. The data show about 560,000 distinct CDR3 sequences, approximately 15% seen once. V usage is TRBV7-8 and J usage is TRBJ2-6; TRBD1 might be the D (6 bases). The sequence was collected from an adult woman who had mild COVID-19 (a few samples of this study predate the infection). Cell type and time point are not known. The specimen sequenced was PBMCs or a T cell subset sorted from them (not recorded which). In nucleotides, the CDR3 is TGTGCCAGCAGCAACTCCAACAGGGCTGGGGCCAACGTCCTGACTTTC. It codes for CASSNSNRAGANVLTF.